This TCR beta chain was found in a study of T cell repertoires in cytomegalovirus infection. About the study: Shared public TCR beta signatures pointed to both CMV infection and a matching HLA type.

Whole-study results and caveats: CMV carriers having the relevant HLA were flagged by cumulative public TCR beta family frequency. The ex vivo response was dominated by HLA-C-restricted CMV-specific TCR beta clonotypes.

TCRdb called the reads again in MiXCR, with one record for every CDR3 protein. Of a few hundred thousand distinct CDR3 sequences in the sample, under 20% were seen once. With respect to this clonotype: Its matching antigen is unknown. This clone may be a read error of a much larger clone one base away.

The TCR comes from a human donor in good health (CMV status not recorded). Some clones in this sample may be carry-over from other donors' samples. The sequenced material came from PBMCs.

The DNA for the CDR3 is TGTGCCAGCAGTTACGAGGGCAAACAGCCCCAGCATTTT. Its translation: CASSYEGKQPQHF. The genes are TRBV6-2 or TRBV6-3 and TRBJ1-5; D gene unclear. The CDR3 consists of 13 residues. The V gene's germline CDR1 is MNHEY and CDR2 SVGEGT.